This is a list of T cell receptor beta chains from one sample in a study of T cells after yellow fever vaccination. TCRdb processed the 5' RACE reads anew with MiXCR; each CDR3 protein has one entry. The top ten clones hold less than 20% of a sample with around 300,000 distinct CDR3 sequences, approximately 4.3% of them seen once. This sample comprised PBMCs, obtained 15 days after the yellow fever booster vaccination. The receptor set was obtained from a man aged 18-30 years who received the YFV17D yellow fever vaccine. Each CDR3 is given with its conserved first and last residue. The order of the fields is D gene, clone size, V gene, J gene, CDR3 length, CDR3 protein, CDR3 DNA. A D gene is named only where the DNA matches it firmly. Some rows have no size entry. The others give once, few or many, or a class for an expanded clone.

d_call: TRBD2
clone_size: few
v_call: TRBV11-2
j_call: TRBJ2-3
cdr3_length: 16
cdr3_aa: CASSLRAGGNTDTQYF
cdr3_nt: TGTGCCAGCAGCCTCCGGGCGGGGGGCAACACAGATACGCAGTATTTT

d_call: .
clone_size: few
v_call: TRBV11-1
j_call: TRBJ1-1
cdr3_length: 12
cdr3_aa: CASSPDGFEAFF
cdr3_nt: TGTGCCAGCAGCCCGGACGGATTTGAAGCTTTCTTT

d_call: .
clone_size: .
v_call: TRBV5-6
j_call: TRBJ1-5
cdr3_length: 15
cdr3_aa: CASSFSGRWNQPQHF
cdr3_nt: TGTGCCAGCAGCTTCTCCGGGAGGTGGAATCAGCCCCAGCATTTT

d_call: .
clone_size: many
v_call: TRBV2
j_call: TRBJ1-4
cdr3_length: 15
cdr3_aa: CASRLDSATNEKLFF
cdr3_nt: TGTGCCAGCAGGCTGGACAGTGCAACTAATGAAAAACTGTTTTTT

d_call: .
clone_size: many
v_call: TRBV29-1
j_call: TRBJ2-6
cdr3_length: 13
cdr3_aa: CSVAMVGANVLTF
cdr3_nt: TGCAGCGTTGCCATGGTCGGGGCCAACGTCCTGACTTTC

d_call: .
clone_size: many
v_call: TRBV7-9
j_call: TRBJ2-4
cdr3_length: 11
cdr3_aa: CASSPGHIQYF
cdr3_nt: TGTGCCAGCAGCCCAGGACACATTCAGTACTTC

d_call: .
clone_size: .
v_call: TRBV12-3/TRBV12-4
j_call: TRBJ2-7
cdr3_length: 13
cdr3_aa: CASSLTRGHEQYF
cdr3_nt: TGTGCCAGCAGTTTAACCAGGGGCCACGAGCAGTACTTC

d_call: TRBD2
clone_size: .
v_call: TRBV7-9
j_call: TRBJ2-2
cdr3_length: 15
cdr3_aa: CASTLPGAGAGELFF
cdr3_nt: TGTGCCAGCACCCTCCCCGGGGCGGGGGCCGGGGAGCTGTTTTTT

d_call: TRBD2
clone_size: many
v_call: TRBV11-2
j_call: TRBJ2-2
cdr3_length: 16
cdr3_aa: CASSLRGSGGARELFF
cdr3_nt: TGTGCCAGCAGCCTTCGGGGCAGCGGGGGGGCCCGGGAGCTGTTTTTT

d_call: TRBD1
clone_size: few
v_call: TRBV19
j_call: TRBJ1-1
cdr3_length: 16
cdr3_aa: CASSTGQGIMNTEAFF
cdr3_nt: TGTGCCAGTAGTACAGGACAGGGGATCATGAACACTGAAGCTTTCTTT

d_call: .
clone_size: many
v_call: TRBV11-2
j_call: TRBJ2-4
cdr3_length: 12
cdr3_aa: CASSLVLDIQYF
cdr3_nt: TGTGCCAGCAGCTTAGTCTTGGACATTCAGTACTTC

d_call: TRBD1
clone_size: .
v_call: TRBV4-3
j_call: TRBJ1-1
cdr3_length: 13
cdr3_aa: CASSMTGRTEAFF
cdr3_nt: TGCGCCAGCAGTATGACAGGGCGGACTGAAGCTTTCTTT

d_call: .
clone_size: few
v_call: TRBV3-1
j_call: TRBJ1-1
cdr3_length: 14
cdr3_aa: CASSQDGGATEAFF
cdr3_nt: TGTGCCAGCAGCCAAGACGGGGGGGCCACTGAAGCTTTCTTT

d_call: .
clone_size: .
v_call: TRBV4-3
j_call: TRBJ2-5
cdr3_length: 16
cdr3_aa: CASSQGGLSPFGTQYF
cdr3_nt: TGCGCCAGCAGCCAAGGGGGACTGTCTCCCTTCGGGACCCAGTACTTC

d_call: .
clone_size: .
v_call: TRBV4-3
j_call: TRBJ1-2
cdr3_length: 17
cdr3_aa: CASSQELATGGFYGYTF
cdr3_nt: TGCGCCAGCAGCCAAGAATTGGCGACAGGAGGCTTCTATGGCTACACCTTC

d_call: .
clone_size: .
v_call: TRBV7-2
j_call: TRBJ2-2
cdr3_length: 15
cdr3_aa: CAHGGTAANTGELFF
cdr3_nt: TGTGCCCATGGGGGGACAGCGGCGAACACCGGGGAGCTGTTTTTT

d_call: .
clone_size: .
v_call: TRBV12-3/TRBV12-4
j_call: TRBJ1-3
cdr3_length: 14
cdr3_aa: CASTAWGSGDTIYF
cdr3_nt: TGTGCCAGCACCGCCTGGGGGTCGGGGGACACCATATATTTT

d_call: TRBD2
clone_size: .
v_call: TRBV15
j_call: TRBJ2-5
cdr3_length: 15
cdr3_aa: CATSRDGTSRETQYF
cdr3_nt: TGTGCCACCAGCAGAGACGGGACTAGCAGGGAGACCCAGTACTTC

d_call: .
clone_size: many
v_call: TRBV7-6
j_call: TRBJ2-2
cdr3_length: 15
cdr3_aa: CASSLGTTDTGELFF
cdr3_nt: TGTGCCAGCAGCTTAGGGACTACGGATACCGGGGAGCTGTTTTTT

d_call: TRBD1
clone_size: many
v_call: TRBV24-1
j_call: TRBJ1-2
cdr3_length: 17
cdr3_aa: CATSGPTRQGAFYGYTF
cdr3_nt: TGTGCCACCAGTGGCCCCACCCGTCAGGGGGCCTTCTATGGCTACACCTTC

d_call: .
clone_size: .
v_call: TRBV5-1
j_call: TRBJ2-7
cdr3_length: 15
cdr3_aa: CASSLEGQGLDEQYF
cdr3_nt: TGCGCCAGCAGCTTGGAGGGGCAGGGGCTCGACGAGCAGTACTTC

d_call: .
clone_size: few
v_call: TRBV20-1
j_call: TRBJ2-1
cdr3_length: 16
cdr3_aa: CSARTGASYPYNEQFF
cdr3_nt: TGCAGTGCTAGGACAGGCGCCTCGTACCCCTACAATGAGCAGTTCTTC

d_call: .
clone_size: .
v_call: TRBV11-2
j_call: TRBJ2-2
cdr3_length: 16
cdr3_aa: CASSFRTGGSTGELFF
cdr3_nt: TGTGCCAGCAGCTTCCGGACTGGAGGCAGCACCGGGGAGCTGTTTTTT

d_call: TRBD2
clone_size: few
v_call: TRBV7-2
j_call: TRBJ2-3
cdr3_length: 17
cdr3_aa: CASSLITSGGFTDTQYF
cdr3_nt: TGTGCCAGCAGCTTAATAACTAGCGGGGGGTTCACAGATACGCAGTATTTT

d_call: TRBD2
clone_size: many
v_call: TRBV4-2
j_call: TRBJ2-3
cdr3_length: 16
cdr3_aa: CASSQDIGGASDTQYF
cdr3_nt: TGTGCCAGCAGCCAAGATATCGGGGGGGCTTCAGATACGCAGTATTTT

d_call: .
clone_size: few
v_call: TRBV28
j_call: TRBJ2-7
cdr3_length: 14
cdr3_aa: CASSLWDGGYEQYF
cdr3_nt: TGTGCCAGCAGTTTATGGGACGGGGGCTACGAGCAGTACTTC

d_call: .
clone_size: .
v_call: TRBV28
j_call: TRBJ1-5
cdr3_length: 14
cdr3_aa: CASRRGGEDQPQHF
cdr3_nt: TGTGCCAGCAGGAGAGGGGGTGAGGATCAGCCCCAGCATTTT

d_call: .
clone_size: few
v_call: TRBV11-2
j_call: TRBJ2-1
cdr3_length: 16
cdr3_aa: CASSFTPGAPGEARFF
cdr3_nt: TGTGCCAGCAGCTTTACCCCGGGTGCTCCGGGGGAGGCCCGGTTCTTC

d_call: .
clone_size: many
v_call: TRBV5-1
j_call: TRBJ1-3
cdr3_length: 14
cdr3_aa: CASSPGDSGNTIYF
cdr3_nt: TGCGCCAGCAGCCCGGGTGACTCTGGAAACACCATATATTTT

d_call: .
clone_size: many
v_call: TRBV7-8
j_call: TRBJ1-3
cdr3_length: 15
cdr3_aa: CASSLWAASGNTIYF
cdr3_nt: TGTGCCAGCAGCTTATGGGCAGCCTCTGGAAACACCATATATTTT

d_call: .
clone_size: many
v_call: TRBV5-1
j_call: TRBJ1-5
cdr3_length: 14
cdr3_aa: CASSLVLGGQPQHF
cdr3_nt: TGCGCCAGCAGCTTGGTTTTGGGAGGGCAGCCCCAGCATTTT

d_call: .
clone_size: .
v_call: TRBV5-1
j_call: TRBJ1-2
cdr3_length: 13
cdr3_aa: CASSLVEGGGYTF
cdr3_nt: TGCGCCAGCAGCTTGGTGGAGGGAGGCGGCTACACCTTC

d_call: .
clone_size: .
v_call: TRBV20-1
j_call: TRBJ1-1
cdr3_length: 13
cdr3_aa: CSASRQKNTEAFF
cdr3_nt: TGCAGTGCTAGTCGACAGAAGAACACTGAAGCTTTCTTT

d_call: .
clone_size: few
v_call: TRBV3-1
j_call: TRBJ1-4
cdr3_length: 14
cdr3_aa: CASSLGRFNEKLFF
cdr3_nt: TGTGCCAGCAGCTTGGGACGGTTTAATGAAAAACTGTTTTTT

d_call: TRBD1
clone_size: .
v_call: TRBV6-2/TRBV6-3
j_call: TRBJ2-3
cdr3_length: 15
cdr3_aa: CASSLGQGAVDTQYF
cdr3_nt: TGTGCCAGCAGTTTGGGACAGGGGGCTGTAGATACGCAGTATTTT

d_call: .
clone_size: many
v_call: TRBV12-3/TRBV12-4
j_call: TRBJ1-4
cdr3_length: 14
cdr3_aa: CASRDPGDNEKLFF
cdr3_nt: TGTGCCAGCAGAGACCCGGGCGATAATGAAAAACTGTTTTTT

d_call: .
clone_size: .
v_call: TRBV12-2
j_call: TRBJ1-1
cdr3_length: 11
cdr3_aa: CASRLEMGGLF
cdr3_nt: TGTGCAAGTCGCTTAGAAATGGGTGGGCTCTTT

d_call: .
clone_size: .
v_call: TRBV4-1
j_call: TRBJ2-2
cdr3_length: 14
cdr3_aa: CASSPGSLGGELFF
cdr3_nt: TGCGCCAGCAGCCCAGGGAGTTTGGGCGGGGAGCTGTTTTTT

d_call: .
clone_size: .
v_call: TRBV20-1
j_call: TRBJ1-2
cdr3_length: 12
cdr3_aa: CSARDPFYGYTF
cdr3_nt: TGCAGTGCCAGGGACCCCTTCTATGGCTACACCTTC

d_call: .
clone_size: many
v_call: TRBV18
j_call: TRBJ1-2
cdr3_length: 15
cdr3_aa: CASSPDVAGSYGYTF
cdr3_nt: TGTGCCAGCTCACCAGACGTGGCGGGATCCTATGGCTACACCTTC

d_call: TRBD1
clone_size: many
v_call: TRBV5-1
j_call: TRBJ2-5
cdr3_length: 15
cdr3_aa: CASRPGTGAAETQYF
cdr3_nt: TGCGCCAGCAGGCCCGGGACAGGGGCTGCGGAGACCCAGTACTTC

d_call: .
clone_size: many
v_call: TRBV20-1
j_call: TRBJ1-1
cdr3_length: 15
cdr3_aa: CSARAHLGLNTEAFF
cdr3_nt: TGCAGTGCTAGAGCCCATTTAGGGCTGAACACTGAAGCTTTCTTT

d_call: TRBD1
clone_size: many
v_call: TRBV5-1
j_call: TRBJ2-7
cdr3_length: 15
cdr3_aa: CASSLGGQGALEQYF
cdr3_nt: TGCGCCAGCAGCTTGGGGGGGCAGGGGGCCCTCGAGCAGTACTTC

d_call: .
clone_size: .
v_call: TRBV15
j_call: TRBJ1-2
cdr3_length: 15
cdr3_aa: CATSRGSGSYYGYTF
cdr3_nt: TGTGCCACCAGCAGAGGGTCCGGCAGCTACTATGGCTACACCTTC

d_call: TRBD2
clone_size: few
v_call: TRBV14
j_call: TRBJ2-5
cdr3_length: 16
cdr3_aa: CASSHLAGGHQETQYF
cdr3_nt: TGTGCCAGCAGCCACTTAGCGGGGGGACACCAAGAGACCCAGTACTTC

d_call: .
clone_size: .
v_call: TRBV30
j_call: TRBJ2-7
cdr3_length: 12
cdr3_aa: CAWTGGGYEQYF
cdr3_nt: TGTGCCTGGACAGGGGGAGGGTACGAGCAGTACTTC

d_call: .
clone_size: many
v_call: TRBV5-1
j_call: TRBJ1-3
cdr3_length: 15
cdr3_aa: CASSSGTASGNTIYF
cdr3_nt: TGCGCCAGCAGCAGCGGGACGGCCTCTGGAAACACCATATATTTT

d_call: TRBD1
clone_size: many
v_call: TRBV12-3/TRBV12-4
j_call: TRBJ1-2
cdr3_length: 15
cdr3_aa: CASSPTGEKDYGYTF
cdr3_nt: TGTGCCAGCAGTCCTACAGGGGAAAAGGACTATGGCTACACCTTC

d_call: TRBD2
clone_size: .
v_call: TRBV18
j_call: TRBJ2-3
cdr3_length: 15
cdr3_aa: CASSPLLGGADTQYF
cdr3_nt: TGTGCCAGCTCACCACTGCTCGGGGGGGCAGATACGCAGTATTTT

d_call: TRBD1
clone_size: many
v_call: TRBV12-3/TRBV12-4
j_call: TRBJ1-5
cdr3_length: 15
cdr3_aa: CASGQYPGGRQPQHF
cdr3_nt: TGTGCCAGCGGTCAATATCCAGGGGGGCGGCAGCCCCAGCATTTT

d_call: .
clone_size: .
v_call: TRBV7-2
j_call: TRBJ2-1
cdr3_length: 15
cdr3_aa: CASSLQAGIYNEQFF
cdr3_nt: TGTGCCAGCAGCCTACAGGCGGGAATCTACAATGAGCAGTTCTTC

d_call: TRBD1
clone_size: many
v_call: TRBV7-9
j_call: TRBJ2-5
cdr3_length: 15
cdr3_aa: CASSSWTGGHETQYF
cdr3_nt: TGTGCCAGCAGCTCGTGGACAGGGGGCCATGAGACCCAGTACTTC

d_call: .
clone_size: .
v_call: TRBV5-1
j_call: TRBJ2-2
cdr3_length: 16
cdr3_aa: CASSLRWAANTGELFF
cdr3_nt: TGCGCCAGCAGCTTGAGGTGGGCAGCGAACACCGGGGAGCTGTTTTTT

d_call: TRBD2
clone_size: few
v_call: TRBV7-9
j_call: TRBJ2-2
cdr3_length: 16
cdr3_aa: CASSSPGLANTGELFF
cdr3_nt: TGTGCCAGCAGCTCGCCGGGACTAGCGAACACCGGGGAGCTGTTTTTT

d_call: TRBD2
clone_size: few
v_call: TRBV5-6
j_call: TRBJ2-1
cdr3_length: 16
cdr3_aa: CASSLLTSGESNEQFF
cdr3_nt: TGTGCCAGCAGCCTCCTTACTAGCGGGGAGTCCAATGAGCAGTTCTTC

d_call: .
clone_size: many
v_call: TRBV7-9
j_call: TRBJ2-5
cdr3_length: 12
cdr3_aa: CASSLEKETQYF
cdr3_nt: TGTGCCAGCAGCCTAGAGAAAGAGACCCAGTACTTC

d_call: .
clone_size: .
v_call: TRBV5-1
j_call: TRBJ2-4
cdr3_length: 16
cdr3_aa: CASSLEGSLAKNIQYF
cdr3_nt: TGCGCCAGCAGCTTGGAGGGGTCTCTAGCCAAAAACATTCAGTACTTC